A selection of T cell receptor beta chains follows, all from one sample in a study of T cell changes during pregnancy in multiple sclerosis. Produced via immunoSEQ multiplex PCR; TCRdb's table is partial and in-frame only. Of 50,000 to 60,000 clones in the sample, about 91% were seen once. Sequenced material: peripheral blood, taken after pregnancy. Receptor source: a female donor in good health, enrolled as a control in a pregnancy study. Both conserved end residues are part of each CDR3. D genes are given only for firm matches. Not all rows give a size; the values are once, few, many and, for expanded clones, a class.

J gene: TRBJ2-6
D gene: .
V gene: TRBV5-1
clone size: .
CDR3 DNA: TGCGCCAGCAGCCTAGGGGTCTCTGGGGCCAACGTCCTGACTTTC
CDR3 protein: CASSLGVSGANVLTF

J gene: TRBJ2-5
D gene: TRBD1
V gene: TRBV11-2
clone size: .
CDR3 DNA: TGTGCCAGCAGCCATACAGGGGCAGAGACCCAGTACTTC
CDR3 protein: CASSHTGAETQYF

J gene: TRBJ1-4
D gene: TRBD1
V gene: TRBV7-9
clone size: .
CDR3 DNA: TGTGCCAGCAGCAAATGGGGGGTGACAGGGATCAGCGAAAAACTGTTTTTT
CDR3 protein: CASSKWGVTGISEKLFF

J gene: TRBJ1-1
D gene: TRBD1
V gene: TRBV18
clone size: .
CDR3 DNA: TGTGCCAGCTCACCCACCGGGACAGGGAGGACTGAAGCTTTCTTT
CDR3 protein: CASSPTGTGRTEAFF

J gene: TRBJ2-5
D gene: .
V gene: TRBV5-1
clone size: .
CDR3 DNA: TGCGCCAGCAGCCCTTGGACTATTTCGGAGACCCAGTACTTC
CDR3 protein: CASSPWTISETQYF

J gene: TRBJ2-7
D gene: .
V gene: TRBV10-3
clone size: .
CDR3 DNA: TGTGCCATCAGTGAAAAATGGGCCCAGGACGAGCAGTACTTC
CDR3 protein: CAISEKWAQDEQYF

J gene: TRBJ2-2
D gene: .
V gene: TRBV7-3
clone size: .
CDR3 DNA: TGTGCCAGCAGCTTAGTGGGGACACGGTACCTGAACACCGGGGAGCTGTTTTTT
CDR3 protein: CASSLVGTRYLNTGELFF

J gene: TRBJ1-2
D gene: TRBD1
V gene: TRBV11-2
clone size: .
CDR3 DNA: TGTGCCAGCAGCTTAGGGAGTGGCAGGGGGCTTTATGGCTACACCTTC
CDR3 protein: CASSLGSGRGLYGYTF

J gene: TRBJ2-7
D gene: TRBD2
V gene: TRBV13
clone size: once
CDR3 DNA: TGTGCCAGCAGCTTGAACGGGAGGGCCCACGAGCAGTACTTC
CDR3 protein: CASSLNGRAHEQYF

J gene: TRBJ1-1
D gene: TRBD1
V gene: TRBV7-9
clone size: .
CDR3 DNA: TGTGCCAGCAGCACCCCTCCCGGACAGGGAAGTACTGAAGCTTTCTTT
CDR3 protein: CASSTPPGQGSTEAFF

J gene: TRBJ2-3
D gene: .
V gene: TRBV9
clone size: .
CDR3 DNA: TGTGCCAGCAGCCCCACTAGGGATACGCAGTATTTT
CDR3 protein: CASSPTRDTQYF

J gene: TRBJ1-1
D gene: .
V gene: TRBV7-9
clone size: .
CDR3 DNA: TGTGCCAGCAAGTCAGGGTCGAACACTGAAGCTTTCTTT
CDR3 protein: CASKSGSNTEAFF

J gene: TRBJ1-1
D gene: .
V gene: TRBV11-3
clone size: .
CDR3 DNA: TGTGCCAGCAGCTTAGAAAGACAGCATCTTTCGCCCAACACTGAAGCTTTCTTT
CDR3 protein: CASSLERQHLSPNTEAFF

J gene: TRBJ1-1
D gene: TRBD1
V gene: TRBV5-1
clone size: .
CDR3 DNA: TGCGCCAGCAGCTCCGGACAGGGACGAGCTTTCTTT
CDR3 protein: CASSSGQGRAFF

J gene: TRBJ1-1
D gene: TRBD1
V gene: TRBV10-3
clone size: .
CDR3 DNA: TGTGCCACCATAGGGACAGACACTGAAGCTTTCTTT
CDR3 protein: CATIGTDTEAFF

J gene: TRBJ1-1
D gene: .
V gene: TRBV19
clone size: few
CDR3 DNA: TGTGCCAGTAGTAGTTGGGCCGACACTGAAGCTTTCTTT
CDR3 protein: CASSSWADTEAFF

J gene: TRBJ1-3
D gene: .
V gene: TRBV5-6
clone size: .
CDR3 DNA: TGTGCCAGCAGCTGGACAGCGTTCTCTGGAAACACCATATATTTT
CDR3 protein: CASSWTAFSGNTIYF

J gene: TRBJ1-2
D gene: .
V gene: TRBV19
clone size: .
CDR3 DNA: TGTGCCAGTAGTATCCAGGGTCTTGAAGGCTACACCTTC
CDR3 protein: CASSIQGLEGYTF

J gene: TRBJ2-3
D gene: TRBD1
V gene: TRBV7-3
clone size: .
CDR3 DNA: TGTGCCAGCAGCCCCAAGGGTACAGGGGGCGAGTCTGATACGCAGTATTTT
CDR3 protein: CASSPKGTGGESDTQYF

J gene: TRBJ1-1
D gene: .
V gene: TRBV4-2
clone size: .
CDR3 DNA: TGTGCCAGCAGCCAAGTCGGCAGGGACACTGAAGCTTTCTTT
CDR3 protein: CASSQVGRDTEAFF

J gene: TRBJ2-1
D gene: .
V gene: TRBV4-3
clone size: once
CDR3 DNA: TGCGCCAGCAGCCAGGAGACTCGAGGGTATGAGCAGTTCTTC
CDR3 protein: CASSQETRGYEQFF

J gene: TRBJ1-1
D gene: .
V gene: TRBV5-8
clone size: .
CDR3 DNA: TGTGCCAGCAGCTTGTGGCAGAACACTGAAGCTTTCTTT
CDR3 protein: CASSLWQNTEAFF

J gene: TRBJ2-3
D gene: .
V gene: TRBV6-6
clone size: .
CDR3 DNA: TGTGCCAGCAGAGAAGGACAGAAAAGCACAGATACGCAGTATTTT
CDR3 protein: CASREGQKSTDTQYF

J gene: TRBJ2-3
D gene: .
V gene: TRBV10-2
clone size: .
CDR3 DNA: TGCGCCAGCAGTCTAAGAGATACGCAGTATTTT
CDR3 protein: CASSLRDTQYF

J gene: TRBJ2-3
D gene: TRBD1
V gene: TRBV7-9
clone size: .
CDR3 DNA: TGTGCCAGCAGCCGAACAGGGGCAAACACAGATACGCAGTATTTT
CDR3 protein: CASSRTGANTDTQYF

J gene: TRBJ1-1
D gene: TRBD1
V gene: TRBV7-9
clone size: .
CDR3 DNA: TGTGCCAGCAGCCCTCGGACAGGGGGCTTCACTGAAGCTTTCTTT
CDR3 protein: CASSPRTGGFTEAFF

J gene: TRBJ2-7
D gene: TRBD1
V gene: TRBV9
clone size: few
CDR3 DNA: TGTGCCAGCAGCGTATGGGGACAGCCGACCTACGAGCAGTACTTC
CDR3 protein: CASSVWGQPTYEQYF

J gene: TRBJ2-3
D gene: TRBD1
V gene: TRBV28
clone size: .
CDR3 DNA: TGTGCCAGCAGTTACGACAGGGTAAATACGCAGTATTTT
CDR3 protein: CASSYDRVNTQYF

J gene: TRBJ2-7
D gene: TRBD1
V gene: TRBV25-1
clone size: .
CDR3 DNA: TGTGCCAGCAATCGACAGGGAAGCGGCCACGAGCAGTACTTC
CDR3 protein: CASNRQGSGHEQYF

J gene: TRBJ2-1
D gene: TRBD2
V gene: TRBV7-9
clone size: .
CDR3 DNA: TGTGCCAGCAGCTTGGGGCGGGGGGGCTACAATGAGCAGTTCTTC
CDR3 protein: CASSLGRGGYNEQFF

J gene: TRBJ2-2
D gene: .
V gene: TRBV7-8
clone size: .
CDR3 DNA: TGTGCCAGCAGCTTAGTAGCAGGGATCAACACCGGGGAGCTGTTTTTT
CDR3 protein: CASSLVAGINTGELFF

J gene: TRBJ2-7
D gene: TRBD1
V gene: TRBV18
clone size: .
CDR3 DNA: TGTGCCAGCTCACCAAGGCAGGGGGCTGGCGAGCAGTACTTC
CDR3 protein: CASSPRQGAGEQYF

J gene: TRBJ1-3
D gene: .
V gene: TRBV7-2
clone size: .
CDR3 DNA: TGTGCCAGCAGCTCCACCGTCAGCTCTGGAAACACCATATATTTT
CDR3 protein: CASSSTVSSGNTIYF

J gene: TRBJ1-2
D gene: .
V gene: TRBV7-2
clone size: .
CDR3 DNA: TGTGCCAGCAGCTTAGGAGGGTCGGCTAGAGGATCGAGTGGCTACACCTTC
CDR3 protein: CASSLGGSARGSSGYTF

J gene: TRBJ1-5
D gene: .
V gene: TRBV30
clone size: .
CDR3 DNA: TGTGCCTGGGGTGACAGTGGTAGCAATCAGCCCCAGCATTTT
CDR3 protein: CAWGDSGSNQPQHF

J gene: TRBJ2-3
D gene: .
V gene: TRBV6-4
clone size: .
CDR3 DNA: TGTGCCAGCAGTGATGGAGGGTTGAGCACAGATACGCAGTATTTT
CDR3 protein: CASSDGGLSTDTQYF

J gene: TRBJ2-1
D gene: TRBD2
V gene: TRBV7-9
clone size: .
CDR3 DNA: TGTGCCAGCAGCTTACGGGAGGCCTACAATGAGCAGTTCTTC
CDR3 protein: CASSLREAYNEQFF

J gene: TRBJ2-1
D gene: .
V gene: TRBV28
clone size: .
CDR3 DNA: TGTGCCAGCAGTTTAGCGCAGGACAATGAGCAGTTCTTC
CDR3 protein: CASSLAQDNEQFF

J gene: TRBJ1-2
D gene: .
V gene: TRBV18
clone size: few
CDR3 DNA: TGTGCCAGCTCACCGGACACTAACTATGGCTACACCTTC
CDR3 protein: CASSPDTNYGYTF

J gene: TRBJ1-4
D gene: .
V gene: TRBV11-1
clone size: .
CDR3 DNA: TGTGCCAGCAGCTTAGCGACGGGGATCTTCGGGGAAAAACTGTTTTTT
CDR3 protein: CASSLATGIFGEKLFF

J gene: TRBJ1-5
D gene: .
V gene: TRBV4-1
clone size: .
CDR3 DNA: TGCGCCAGCAGCCAAGGCGGCTCAATCACTCCCCAGCATTTT
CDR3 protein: CASSQGGSITPQHF

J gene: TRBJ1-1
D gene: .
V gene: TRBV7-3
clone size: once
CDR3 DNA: TGTGCCAGCAGCTTAACGCCGAGGAAGGACACTGAAGCTTTCTTT
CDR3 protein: CASSLTPRKDTEAFF

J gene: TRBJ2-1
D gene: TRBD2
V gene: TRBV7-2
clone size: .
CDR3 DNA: TGTGCCAGCAGCTTAAGGGGACTAGGAGTCGATGAGCAGTTCTTC
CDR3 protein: CASSLRGLGVDEQFF

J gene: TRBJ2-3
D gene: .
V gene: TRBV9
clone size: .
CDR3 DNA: TGTGCCAGCAGCGTAGTGGTGGGAGGCACAGATACGCAGTATTTT
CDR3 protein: CASSVVVGGTDTQYF

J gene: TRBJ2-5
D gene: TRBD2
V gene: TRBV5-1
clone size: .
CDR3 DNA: TGCGCCAGCAGCTTGACTAGCGGGAGGGCCGGAGATGAAGAGACCCAGTACTTC
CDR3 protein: CASSLTSGRAGDEETQYF

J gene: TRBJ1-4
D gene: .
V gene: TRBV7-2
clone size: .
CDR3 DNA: TGTGCCAGCAGGGTGAGAGGGCTTGGAAAACTGTTTTTT
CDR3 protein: CASRVRGLGKLFF

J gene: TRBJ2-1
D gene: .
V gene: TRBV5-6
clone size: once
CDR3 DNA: TGTGCCAGCATTGGGGTTGTGGGGAGAGTCGTCCATGAGCAGTTCTTC
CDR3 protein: CASIGVVGRVVHEQFF

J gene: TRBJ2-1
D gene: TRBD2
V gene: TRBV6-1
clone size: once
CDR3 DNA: TGTGCCAGCAGCGGACTAGCGGGAGGCTTCAATGAGCAGTTCTTC
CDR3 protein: CASSGLAGGFNEQFF

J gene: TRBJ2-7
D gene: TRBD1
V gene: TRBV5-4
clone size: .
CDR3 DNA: TGTGCCAGCAGCTTGGACAGGGGGTCCTACGAGCAGTACTTC
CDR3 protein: CASSLDRGSYEQYF

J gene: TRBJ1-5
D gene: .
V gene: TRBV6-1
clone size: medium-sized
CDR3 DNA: TGTGCCAGCAATCCGACAGGTAGCAATCAGCCCCAGCATTTT
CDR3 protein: CASNPTGSNQPQHF

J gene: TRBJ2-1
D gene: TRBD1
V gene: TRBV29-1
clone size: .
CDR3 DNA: TGCAGCGTTGATATCCCCGGACAGGGGAGGTACAATGAGCAGTTCTTC
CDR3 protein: CSVDIPGQGRYNEQFF

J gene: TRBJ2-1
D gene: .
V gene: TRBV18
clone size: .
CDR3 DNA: TGTGCCAGCTCACCACCGGGGGGAGGTGAGCAGTTCTTC
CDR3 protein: CASSPPGGGEQFF